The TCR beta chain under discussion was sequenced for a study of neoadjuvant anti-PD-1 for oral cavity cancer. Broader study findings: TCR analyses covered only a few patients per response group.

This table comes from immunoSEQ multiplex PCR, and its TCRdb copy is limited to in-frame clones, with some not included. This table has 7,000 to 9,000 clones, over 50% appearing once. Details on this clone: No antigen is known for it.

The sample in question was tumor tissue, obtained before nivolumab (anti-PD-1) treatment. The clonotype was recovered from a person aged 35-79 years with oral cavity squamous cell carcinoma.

CDR3 bases: TGTGCCAGCAGCTTAATGGGTGAAAAACTGTTTTTT. It specifies CASSLMGEKLFF. The chain joins TRBV11-2 to TRBJ1-4; D is uncertain. The CDR3 extends over 12 amino acids. Looked up from germline, CDR1 is SGHAT and CDR2 is FQNNGV. V lost 2 bases, J lost 7 bases, and 5 bases lay in between.